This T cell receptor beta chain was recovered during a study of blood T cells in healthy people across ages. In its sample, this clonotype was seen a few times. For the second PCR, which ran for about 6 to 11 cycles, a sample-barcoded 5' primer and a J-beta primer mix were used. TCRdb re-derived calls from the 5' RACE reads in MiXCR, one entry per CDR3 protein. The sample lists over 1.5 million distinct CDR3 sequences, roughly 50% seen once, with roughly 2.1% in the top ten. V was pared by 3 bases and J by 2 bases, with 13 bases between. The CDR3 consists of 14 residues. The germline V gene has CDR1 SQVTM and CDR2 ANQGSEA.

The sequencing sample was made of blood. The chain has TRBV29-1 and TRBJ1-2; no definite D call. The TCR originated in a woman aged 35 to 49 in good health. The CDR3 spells CSVDSPSGNYGYTF. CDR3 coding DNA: TGCAGCGTTGACTCCCCGTCTGGGAACTATGGCTACACCTTC. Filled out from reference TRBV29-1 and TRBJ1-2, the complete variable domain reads SAVISQKPSRDICQRGTSLTIQCQVDSQVTMMFWYRQQPGQSLTLIATANQGSEATYESGFVIDKFPISRPNLTFSTLTVSNMSPEDSSIYLCSVDSPSGNYGYTFGSGTRLTVV.